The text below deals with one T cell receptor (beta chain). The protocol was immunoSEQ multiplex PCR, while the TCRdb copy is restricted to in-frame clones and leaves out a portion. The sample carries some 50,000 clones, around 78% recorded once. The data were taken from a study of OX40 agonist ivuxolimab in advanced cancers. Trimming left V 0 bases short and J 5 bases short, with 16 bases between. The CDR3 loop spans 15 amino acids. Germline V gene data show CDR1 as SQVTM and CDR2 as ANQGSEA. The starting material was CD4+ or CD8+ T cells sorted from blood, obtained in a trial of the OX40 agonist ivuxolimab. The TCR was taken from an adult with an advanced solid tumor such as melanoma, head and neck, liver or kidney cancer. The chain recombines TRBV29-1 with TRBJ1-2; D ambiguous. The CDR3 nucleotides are TGCAGCGTTGAAGATAGCGTCGGTACCGAGTATGGCTACACCTTC. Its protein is CSVEDSVGTEYGYTF. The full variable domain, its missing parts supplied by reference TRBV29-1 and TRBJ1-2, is SAVISQKPSRDICQRGTSLTIQCQVDSQVTMMFWYRQQPGQSLTLIATANQGSEATYESGFVIDKFPISRPNLTFSTLTVSNMSPEDSSIYLCSVEDSVGTEYGYTFGSGTRLTVV.